A single sample gave rise to the 24 T cell receptor beta chains below, sequenced in a study of read filtering for tumor transcriptome and immune sequencing. Molecular barcoded adaptors covering alpha/delta and beta/gamma chains were used on around 370 ng RNA. TCRdb recomputed calls from the reads with MiXCR, one row per CDR3 protein. The table records roughly 82,000 distinct CDR3 sequences, more than 9% of them present only once. The sample was a population of CD138-negative cells sorted from bone marrow. Every receptor here comes from a donor at least 40 years old with multiple myeloma.

This clonotype was observed at least ten times. The chain recombines TRBV27 with TRBJ2-5, with 7 positions matching TRBD1. The CDR3 spans 16 residues. V was pared by 4 bases and J by 5 bases, with 13 bases of the junction left unmatched. CDR1 is MNHEY, CDR2 SMNVEV, per germline (reference sequence). The DNA for the CDR3 is TGTGCCAGCAGTTCAATAATTTCAGGGGGTCGGGAGACCCAGTACTTC. Protein product: CASSSIISGGRETQYF.

This clonotype was detected many times. The gene calls are TRBV10-3 and TRBJ2-1; D remains ambiguous. The V gene's germline CDR1 is ENHRY and CDR2 SYGVKD. This CDR3 is 11 amino acids long. V lost 2 bases, J lost 9 bases, and 5 bases lay in between. DNA for the CDR3: TGTGCCATCAGTGAGGGGTCTGAGCAGTTCTTC. Amino acids: CAISEGSEQFF.

This clonotype has a count of ten or more. This chain uses TRBV20-1 with TRBJ2-7; D not certain. The CDR3 covers 14 residues. Between the trimmed V and J ends, which lost 3 bases and 0 bases, there was a span of 12 bases. CDR1 DFQATT and CDR2 SNEGSKA come from the germline V gene (reference sequence). Here the CDR3 DNA reads TGCAGTGCTAGTTTGGAACTACTCTCCTACGAGCAGTACTTC. Encoded protein: CSASLELLSYEQYF.

This clonotype was seen many times. The V call is TRBV28, the J call TRBJ1-1, with D unresolved. Trimming took 2 bases from V and 4 from J, leaving 8 bases between them. The germline V gene encodes CDR1 MDHEN and CDR2 SYDVKM. CDR3 size: 13 residues. CDR3 in DNA: TGTGCCAGCAGTTTAAGTGAGGGCACTGAAGCTTTCTTT. Amino acid sequence: CASSLSEGTEAFF.

The table lists this clonotype with many counts. The genes are TRBV7-9 and TRBJ2-7; 10 bases align to TRBD1. The CDR3 extends over 12 amino acids. Looked up from germline, CDR1 is SEHNR and CDR2 is FQNEAQ (reference sequence). The junction had 1 base not matched to a gene; V was cut back by 5 bases and J by 6 bases. The CDR3 nucleotides read TGTGCCAGCAGCCGGACAGGGGGCGAGCAGTACTTC. Its protein is CASSRTGGEQYF.

This clonotype has at least ten counts. The chain recombines TRBV5-1 with TRBJ1-4, with 8 bases identical to TRBD1. CDR3 length: 14 amino acids. The V segment lost 0 bases and the J segment 7 bases; nucleotides outside the gene matches: 2. The germline gives CDR1 SGHRS, CDR2 YFSETQ. The DNA for the CDR3 is TGCGCCAGCAGCTTGGGAGACAGGGGTGAAAAACTGTTTTTT. Translating gives CASSLGDRGEKLFF.

A remark on this clonotype: A much more abundant neighbour one base away suggests this may be a read error. The chain links TRBV5-1 to TRBJ2-5; 8 bases agree with TRBD2. The CDR3 loop spans 15 amino acids. From germline, CDR1 is SGHRS and CDR2 YFSETQ. The DNA for the CDR3 is TGCGCCGGCAGCTTGCGAGCGGGAGCGGAAGAGACCCAGTACTTC. It translates to CAGSLRAGAEETQYF. The full variable domain, completed using reference TRBV5-1 and TRBJ2-5, is KAGVTQTPRYLIKTRGQQVTLSCSPISGHRSVSWYQQTPGQGLQFLFEYFSETQRNKGNFPGRFSGRQFSNSRSEMNVSTLELGDSALYLCAGSLRAGAEETQYFGPGTRLLVL.

This clonotype was counted many times. The rearrangement uses TRBV20-1 and TRBJ2-7; TRBD2 is a possible D gene (5 bases). With 5 bases removed from V and 2 bases from J, the gap between germline ends came to 13 bases. CDR3 length equals 13 residues. Germline V gene sequence: CDR1 DFQATT, CDR2 SNEGSKA (reference sequence). The CDR3 region is CSAARTGTYEQYF. DNA for the CDR3: TGCAGTGCTGCGAGGACCGGGACCTACGAGCAGTACTTC.

This clonotype has a count of ten or more. The chain is built from TRBV29-1 and TRBJ2-3, with D possibly TRBD1 on 5 matching bases. Germline CDR1 SQVTM, CDR2 ANQGSEA. The CDR3 sequence is 14 residues long. V was clipped by 3 bases and J by 0 bases, with 10 bases between them. Here the CDR3 reads CSVDRPGSTDTQYF. CDR3 nucleotide sequence: TGCAGCGTTGATCGGCCAGGGAGCACAGATACGCAGTATTTT.

This clonotype appeared many times. The V and J genes are TRBV5-1 and TRBJ2-7, with TRBD1 identical over 7 bases. The V gene end was trimmed by 4 bases and the J gene end by 6 bases; junction bases not matched to a gene: 7. From germline, CDR1 is SGHRS and CDR2 YFSETQ. This CDR3 has 13 amino acids. In nucleotides, the CDR3 is TGCGCCAGCAGCATCGGGACAGACGCCGAGCAGTACTTC. Translated, it gives CASSIGTDAEQYF.

This clonotype was seen at least ten times. This chain links TRBV5-1 with TRBJ1-1; 9 bases map to TRBD1. The trim removed 4 bases at V and 7 bases at J, leaving 8 bases unmatched. This CDR3 has 14 amino acids. Looked up from germline, CDR1 is SGHRS and CDR2 is YFSETQ. Here the CDR3 reads CASSPDRGTYEAFF. As DNA, the CDR3 is TGCGCCAGCAGCCCGGACAGGGGCACCTATGAAGCTTTCTTT.

This clonotype showed up many times. V usage is TRBV7-9 and J usage is TRBJ2-1; D is possibly TRBD2 (6 bases). V lost 3 bases and J 0 bases, leaving 9 bases between the germline ends. Germline V gene sequence: CDR1 SEHNR, CDR2 FQNEAQ (reference sequence). The CDR3 totals 15 residues. The CDR3 nucleotides are TGTGCCAGCAGCTTTCCCGGGAGCTCCTACAATGAGCAGTTCTTC. Translating gives CASSFPGSSYNEQFF.

Details on this clonotype: A single base separates this from a much larger clone, so it may be a read error. The rearrangement uses TRBV20-1 and TRBJ1-1, with TRBD1 matching over 7 bases. V shed 3 bases, J shed 6 bases, and the junction held 7 bases outside the gene matches. CDR3 length equals 13 residues. CDR1 and CDR2 from the germline V gene are DFQATT and SNEGSKA (reference sequence). DNA of the CDR3: TGCAGTGCTAGTCGACAGGGAAACGCTGAAGCTTTCTTT. Amino acids: CSASRQGNAEAFF.

As regards this clonotype: This is likely a read error, given that the CDR3 carries no conserved phenylalanine or tryptophan at its end. The DNA is left out, because the CDR3 cannot be placed on it with certainty; the CDR3 is given as TCRdb lists it. This chain connects TRBV5-1 to TRBJ2-2; the listed D gene, TRBD1, was not tested against the DNA. Germline V gene lookup returns CDR1 SGHRS and CDR2 YFSETQ. The CDR3 is 14 amino acids in total, end residues counted. The CDR3: CASSPWTASGELFI.

This clonotype was recorded many times. Written as DNA, the CDR3 is TGTGCCAGCAGCCTACAGGGTGGGTCTGAAGCTTTCTTT. Protein product: CASSLQGGSEAFF. The chain is built from TRBV7-9 and TRBJ1-1; tentative D call: TRBD1 (6 bases). Per the germline V gene, CDR1 is SEHNR and CDR2 is FQNEAQ (reference sequence). The CDR3 has 13 residues. V lost 5 bases and J lost 6, with 13 bases in between.

As to this clonotype: A much larger clone sits a single nucleotide away, making a read error possible. The chain employs TRBV5-1 and TRBJ2-2; tentative D call: TRBD2 (6 bases). Germline V gives CDR1 SGHRS, CDR2 YFSETQ. The CDR3 has 16 residues. The CDR3 loop is CASSLFPDYNTRELFF. In DNA form, the CDR3 reads TGCGCCAGCAGCCTCTTCCCGGACTATAACACCAGGGAGCTGTTTTTT.

About this clonotype itself: A far bigger clonotype differs at one base, so this is likely a read error. This chain links TRBV7-9 with TRBJ2-3, with D perhaps TRBD1 (5 bases). With 2 bases removed from V and 4 bases from J, the gap between germline ends came to 10 bases. This CDR3 is built from 14 residues. Germline V lookup: CDR1 SEHNR, CDR2 FQNEAQ (reference sequence). CDR3 residues: CASSLSGKADTQYF. The CDR3 DNA reads as TGTGCCAGCAGCTTATCAGGGAAGGCAGATACGCAGTATTTT.

The chain uses TRBV30 and TRBJ1-1; D is unclear. The length of the CDR3 is 12 residues. Germline V CDR1 and CDR2: GTSNPN, SVGIG (reference sequence). The germline V and J ends were trimmed by 3 bases and 2 bases, with 7 bases remaining between them. The CDR3 DNA reads TGTGCCTGGAGACCGCAAAACACTGAAGCTTTCTTT. Its protein is CAWRPQNTEAFF.

The sample holds many counts of this clonotype. V usage is TRBV20-1 and J usage is TRBJ2-1, with 12 bases aligning to TRBD2. Trimming removed 5 bases from V and 4 bases from J; junction bases left unmatched: 12. Germline V CDR1 and CDR2: DFQATT, SNEGSKA (reference sequence). The CDR3 is made up of 17 amino acids. Here the CDR3 reads CSAATSGRGLGYNEQFF. Here the CDR3 DNA reads TGCAGTGCTGCGACTAGCGGGAGAGGGTTGGGGTACAATGAGCAGTTCTTC.

A remark on this clonotype: Given the absence of the conserved phenylalanine or tryptophan at the CDR3 end, a read error is likely. The chain carries TRBV13 and TRBJ2-1, with a possible D match to TRBD2 (7 bases). The CDR3 length is 15 residues. From germline, CDR1 is PRHDT and CDR2 FYEKMQ (reference sequence). Trimming removed 3 bases from V and 5 bases from J, with 14 bases in between. The CDR3 reads CASSFRGAAHNEQFL. The CDR3 coding sequence is TGTGCCAGCAGCTTCCGGGGGGCTGCCCACAATGAGCAGTTCCTC.

This clonotype was recorded at least ten times. The V call is TRBV6-5, the J call TRBJ2-1, with D uncertain. Germline V gene data show CDR1 as MNHEY and CDR2 as SVGAGI. V lost 4 bases, J lost 8 bases, and 15 bases lay in between. The CDR3 is 14 residues long. This chain's CDR3 is CASSSPASRYEQFF. The CDR3 DNA is TGTGCCAGCAGTTCCCCGGCGTCGAGGTATGAGCAGTTCTTC.

In its sample, this clonotype was seen many times. The rearrangement uses TRBV11-2 and TRBJ2-1; 14 bases map to TRBD2. J gave up 15 bases and V 6 bases, and 7 bases lay outside the gene matches. Germline-derived CDR1 and CDR2 are SGHAT and FQNNGV. This CDR3 is 13 amino acids long. CDR3: CASRRLAGGPRFF. Written as DNA, the CDR3 is TGTGCCAGCAGGAGACTAGCGGGAGGGCCTCGGTTCTTC.

This clonotype was detected many times. This chain joins TRBV20-1 and TRBJ2-3; D ambiguous. The CDR3 is 12 amino acids. CDR1 and CDR2 (germline): DFQATT, SNEGSKA (reference sequence). Trimming stripped 3 bases from V and 0 bases from J, with 4 bases between. The CDR3: CSASPSTDTQYF. CDR3 DNA sequence: TGCAGTGCTAGCCCTAGCACAGATACGCAGTATTTT.

There are many counts of this clonotype. The V and J genes are TRBV5-1 and TRBJ2-1; no firm D call. Trimming took 0 bases from V and 6 from J, leaving 7 bases between them. Germline assignment: CDR1 SGHRS and CDR2 YFSETQ. The CDR3 has 13 residues. CDR3 nucleotides: TGCGCCAGCAGCTTGGGCGTAGGCAATGAGCAGTTCTTC. Its translation: CASSLGVGNEQFF.